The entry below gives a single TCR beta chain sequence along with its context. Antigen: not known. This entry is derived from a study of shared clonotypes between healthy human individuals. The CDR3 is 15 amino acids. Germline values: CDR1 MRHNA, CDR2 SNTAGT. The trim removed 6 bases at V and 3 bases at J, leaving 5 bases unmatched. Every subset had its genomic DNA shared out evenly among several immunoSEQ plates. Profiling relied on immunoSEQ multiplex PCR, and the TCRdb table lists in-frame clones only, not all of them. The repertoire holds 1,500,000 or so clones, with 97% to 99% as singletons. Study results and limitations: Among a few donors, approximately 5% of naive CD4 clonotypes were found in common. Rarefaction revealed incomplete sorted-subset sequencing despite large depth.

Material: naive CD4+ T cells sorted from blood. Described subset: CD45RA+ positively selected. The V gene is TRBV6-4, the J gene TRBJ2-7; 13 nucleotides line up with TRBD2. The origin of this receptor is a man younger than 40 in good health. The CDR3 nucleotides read TGTGCCAGCAGAAGGACTAGCGGGAGCTACTACGAGCAGTACTTC. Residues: CASRRTSGSYYEQYF.